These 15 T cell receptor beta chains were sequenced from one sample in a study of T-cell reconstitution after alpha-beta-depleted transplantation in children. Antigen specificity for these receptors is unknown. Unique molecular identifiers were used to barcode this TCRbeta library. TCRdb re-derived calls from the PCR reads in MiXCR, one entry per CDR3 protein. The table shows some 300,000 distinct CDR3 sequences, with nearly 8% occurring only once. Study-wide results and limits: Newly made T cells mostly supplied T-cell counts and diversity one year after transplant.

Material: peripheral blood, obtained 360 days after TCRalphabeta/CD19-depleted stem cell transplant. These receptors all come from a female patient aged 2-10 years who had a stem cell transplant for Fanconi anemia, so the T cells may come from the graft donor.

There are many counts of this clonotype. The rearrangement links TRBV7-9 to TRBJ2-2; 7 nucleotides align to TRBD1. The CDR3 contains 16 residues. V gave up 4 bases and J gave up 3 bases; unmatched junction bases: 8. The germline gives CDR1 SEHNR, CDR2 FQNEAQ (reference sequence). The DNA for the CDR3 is TGTGCCAGCAGCTCCCCACGGGACAGTTACACCGGGGAGCTGTTTTTT. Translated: CASSSPRDSYTGELFF.

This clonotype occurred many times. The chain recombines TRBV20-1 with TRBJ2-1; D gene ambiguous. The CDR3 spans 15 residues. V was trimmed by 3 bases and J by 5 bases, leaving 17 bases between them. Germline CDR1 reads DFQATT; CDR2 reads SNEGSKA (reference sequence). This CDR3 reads CSASLLGVRDNEQFF. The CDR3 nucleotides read TGCAGTGCTAGTCTTCTAGGAGTTAGGGACAATGAGCAGTTCTTC.

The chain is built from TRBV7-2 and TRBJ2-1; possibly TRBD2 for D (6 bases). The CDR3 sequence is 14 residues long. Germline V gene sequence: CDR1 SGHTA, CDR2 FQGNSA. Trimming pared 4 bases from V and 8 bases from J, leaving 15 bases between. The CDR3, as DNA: TGTGCCAGCAGCTACAGAGGACTAATCGATGAGCAGTTCTTC. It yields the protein CASSYRGLIDEQFF.

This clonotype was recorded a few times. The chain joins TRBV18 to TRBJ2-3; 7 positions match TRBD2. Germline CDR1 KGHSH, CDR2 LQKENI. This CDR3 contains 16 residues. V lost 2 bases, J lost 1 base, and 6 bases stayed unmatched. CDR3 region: CASSPSGLAGTDTQYF. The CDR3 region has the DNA TGTGCCAGCTCACCATCCGGTCTAGCGGGCACAGATACGCAGTATTTT.

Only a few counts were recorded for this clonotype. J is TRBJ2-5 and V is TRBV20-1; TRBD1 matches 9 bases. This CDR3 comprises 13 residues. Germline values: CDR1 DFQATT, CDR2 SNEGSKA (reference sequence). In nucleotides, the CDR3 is TGCAGCCGCCCTGGACAGGGGCAAGAGACCCAGTACTTC. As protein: CSRPGQGQETQYF.

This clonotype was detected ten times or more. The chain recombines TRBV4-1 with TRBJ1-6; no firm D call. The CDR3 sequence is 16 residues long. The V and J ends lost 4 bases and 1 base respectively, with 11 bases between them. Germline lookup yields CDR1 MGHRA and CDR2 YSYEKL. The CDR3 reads CASSPTDGSYNSPLHF. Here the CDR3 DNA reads TGCGCCAGCAGCCCCACCGATGGGTCCTATAATTCACCCCTCCACTTT.

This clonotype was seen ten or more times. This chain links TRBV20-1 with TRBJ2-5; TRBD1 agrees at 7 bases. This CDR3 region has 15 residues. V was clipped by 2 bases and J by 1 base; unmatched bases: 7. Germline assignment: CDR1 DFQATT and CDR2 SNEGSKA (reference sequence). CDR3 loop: CSARRDSNRQETQYF. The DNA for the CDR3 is TGCAGTGCTAGAAGGGACAGTAACCGCCAAGAGACCCAGTACTTC.

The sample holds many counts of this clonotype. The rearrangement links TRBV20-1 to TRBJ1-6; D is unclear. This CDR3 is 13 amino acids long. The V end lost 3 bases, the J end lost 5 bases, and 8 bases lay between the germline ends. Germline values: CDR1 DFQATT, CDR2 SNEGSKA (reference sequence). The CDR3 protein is CSASPGHNSPLHF. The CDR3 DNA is TGCAGTGCTAGTCCAGGCCATAATTCACCCCTCCACTTT.

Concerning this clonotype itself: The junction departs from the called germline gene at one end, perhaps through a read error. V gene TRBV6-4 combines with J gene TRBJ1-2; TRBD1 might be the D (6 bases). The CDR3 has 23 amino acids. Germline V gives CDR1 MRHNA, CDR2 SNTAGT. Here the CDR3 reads CATSDSSGAGHHSRSIANYGYTF. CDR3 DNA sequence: TGTGCCACCAGTGACTCCTCGGGGGCTGGGCACCATTCTCGTTCCATAGCTAACTATGGCTACACCTTC.

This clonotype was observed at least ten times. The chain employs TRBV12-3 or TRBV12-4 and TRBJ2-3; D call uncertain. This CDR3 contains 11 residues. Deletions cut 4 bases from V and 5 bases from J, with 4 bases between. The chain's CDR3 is CASSSGDTQYF. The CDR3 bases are TGTGCCAGCAGTTCTGGAGATACGCAGTATTTT.

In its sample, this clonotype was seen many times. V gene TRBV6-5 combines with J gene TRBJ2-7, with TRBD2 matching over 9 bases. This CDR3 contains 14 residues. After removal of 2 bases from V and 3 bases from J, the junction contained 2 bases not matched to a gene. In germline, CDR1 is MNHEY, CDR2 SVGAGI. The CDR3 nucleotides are TGTGCCAGCAGTTACGGGACTAGCTACTACGAGCAGTACTTC. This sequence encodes CASSYGTSYYEQYF.

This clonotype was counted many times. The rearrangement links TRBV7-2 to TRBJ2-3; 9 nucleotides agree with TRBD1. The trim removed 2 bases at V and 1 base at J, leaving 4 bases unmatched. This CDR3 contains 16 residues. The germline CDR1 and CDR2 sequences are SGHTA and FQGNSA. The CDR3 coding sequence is TGTGCCAGCAGCTTACGACAGGGGGTAGGCACAGATACGCAGTATTTT. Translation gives CASSLRQGVGTDTQYF.

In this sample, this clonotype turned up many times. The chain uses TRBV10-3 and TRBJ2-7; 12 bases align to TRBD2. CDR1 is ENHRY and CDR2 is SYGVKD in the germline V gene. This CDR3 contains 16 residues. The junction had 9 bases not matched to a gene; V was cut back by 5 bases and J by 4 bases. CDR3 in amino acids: CAISRASGGAGYEQYF. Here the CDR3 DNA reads TGTGCCATCAGTAGAGCTAGCGGGGGGGCCGGTTACGAGCAGTACTTC.

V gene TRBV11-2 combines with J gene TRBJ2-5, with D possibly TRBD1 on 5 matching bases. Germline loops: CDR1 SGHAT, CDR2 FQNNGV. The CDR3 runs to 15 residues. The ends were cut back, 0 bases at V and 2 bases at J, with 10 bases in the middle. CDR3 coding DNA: TGTGCCAGCAGCTTAGAGTTCCAGGGTCAAGAGACCCAGTACTTC. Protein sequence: CASSLEFQGQETQYF.

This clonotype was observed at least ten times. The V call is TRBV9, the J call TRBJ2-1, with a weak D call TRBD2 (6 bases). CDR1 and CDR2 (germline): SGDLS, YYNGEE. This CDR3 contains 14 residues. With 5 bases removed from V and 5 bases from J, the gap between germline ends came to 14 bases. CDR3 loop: CASSRLGPNNEQFF. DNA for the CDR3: TGTGCCAGCAGTCGACTAGGGCCAAACAATGAGCAGTTCTTC.